This T cell receptor beta chain originates from a study of Ad26.COV2.S vaccination and SARS-CoV-2 variants. At the level of the study: Ad26.COV2.S was injected intramuscularly once or twice, 56 days apart.

Treatment in this sample: some 19 received Ad26.COV2.S at low or high dose, single or two shots; about 5 received placebo; per-sample allocation not given. Sampling was done on day 63 after the first vaccine or placebo injection. General observations from the study: Following vaccination, spike-specific CD8+ and CD4+ T cell responses reportedly exhibited substantial breadth. Using TCR breadth and depth analyses may have led to underestimated total T cell responses.

The CDR3 loop spans 11 amino acids. Trimming removed 6 bases at V and 4 bases at J, with 7 bases between. A remark on this clone: Its antigen is not identified.

TCRdb's copy holds only in-frame clones and misses some; the assay was immunoSEQ multiplex PCR. The sample consists of 400,000 or so clones, less than 90% of them appearing once. The V call is TRBV12-3 or TRBV12-4, the J call TRBJ2-7; D is perhaps TRBD2 (5 bases). The clonotype originates from a person aged 18 to 65 who received the Ad26.COV2.S COVID-19 vaccine or a placebo. Sequenced here: peripheral blood, sampled in a trial of Ad26.COV2.S vaccine versus placebo. The CDR3 coding sequence is TGTGCCAGCAGAGGAGGTTACGAGCAGTACTTC. Amino acids: CASRGGYEQYF.